These 32 T cell receptor beta chains were all obtained from the same sample, sequenced in a study of blood T cell repertoires in COVID-19. TCRdb's table, derived via immunoSEQ multiplex PCR, lists solely in-frame clones and lacks some. Among hundreds of thousands of clones listed, around 86% were seen once. The specimen sequenced was peripheral blood. The receptors shown here come from a man aged 60 to 75 who had recovered from COVID-19.

The chain carries TRBV12-3 or TRBV12-4 and TRBJ2-1, with 7 bases lining up with TRBD2. The CDR3 is made up of 13 amino acids. The V gene end was trimmed by 6 bases and the J gene end by 8 bases; junction bases not matched to a gene: 7. For the CDR3, the DNA is TGTGCCAGCAGCCGCCCGGGAGGTCATGAGCAGTTCTTC. Translating it yields CASSRPGGHEQFF.

V is TRBV6-5 and J is TRBJ2-7; D is possibly TRBD1 (6 bases). V lost 5 bases and J 9 bases, leaving 20 bases between the germline ends. CDR3 size: 14 residues. CDR1 and CDR2 (germline): MNHEY, SVGAGI. The CDR3 region has the DNA TGTGCCAGCAGTACCGGCTGGGGGCTTGGTAGGCAGTACTTC. The encoded protein is CASSTGWGLGRQYF.

The chain joins TRBV6-2 or TRBV6-3 to TRBJ1-6, with 10 bases identical to TRBD1. This CDR3 comprises 15 residues. V trimming: 6 bases; J trimming: 9 bases; junction bases outside the gene matches: 8. CDR1 and CDR2 from the germline V gene are MNHEY and SVGEGT. CDR3 nucleotides: TGTGCCAGCAGCCCCCGGGACAGGGGCAGTTCACCCCTCCACTTT. Its protein is CASSPRDRGSSPLHF.

The gene calls are TRBV18 and TRBJ2-6, with TRBD1 matching 7 bases. Per the germline V gene, CDR1 is KGHSH and CDR2 is LQKENI. Trimming cost V 1 base and J 2 bases; bases outside gene matches: 8. The CDR3 runs to 18 residues. The CDR3 region is CASSPRDRGYTGANVLTF. DNA of the CDR3: TGTGCCAGCTCACCACGGGACAGAGGGTATACTGGGGCCAACGTCCTGACTTTC.

The chain has TRBV10-3 and TRBJ2-2; TRBD2 aligns across 9 bases. The CDR3 is 14 amino acids. The germline V gene encodes CDR1 ENHRY and CDR2 SYGVKD. Germline trimming cut 6 bases from V and 6 bases from J; bases unmatched to any gene: 5. In nucleotides, the CDR3 is TGTGCCATCAGGGCTAGCGGGGTCCCCGGGGAGCTGTTTTTT. The encoded protein is CAIRASGVPGELFF.

The chain links TRBV28 to TRBJ2-2, with D possibly matching TRBD1 (6 bases). CDR1 MDHEN and CDR2 SYDVKM come from the germline V gene. The germline V and J ends were trimmed by 3 bases and 0 bases, with 11 bases remaining between them. The CDR3 sequence is 16 residues long. In DNA form, the CDR3 reads TGTGCCAGCAGTTTTGGGACATTTTCGAACACCGGGGAGCTGTTTTTT. Protein sequence: CASSFGTFSNTGELFF.

Only a few counts were recorded for this clone. CDR3: CATSRDSGGGEWSQYF. In DNA, the CDR3 is TGTGCCACCAGCAGAGATTCCGGTGGCGGGGAGTGGTCGCAGTATTTT. The J gene is TRBJ2-3, the V gene TRBV15, with D perhaps TRBD2 (6 bases). CDR1 LNHNV and CDR2 YYDKDF come from the germline V gene (reference sequence). The V and J ends lost 0 bases and 10 bases respectively, with 20 bases between them. The CDR3 is 16 residues long.

The V call is TRBV7-9, the J call TRBJ2-5, with 9 bases that match TRBD1. The V and J ends lost 5 bases and 1 base, in that order; junction bases with no gene match: 5. The CDR3 covers 15 residues. Per germline, CDR1 SEHNR and CDR2 FQNEAQ (reference sequence). This chain's CDR3 is CASSPGTGFQETQYF. CDR3 sequence (DNA): TGTGCCAGCAGCCCCGGGACAGGGTTCCAAGAGACCCAGTACTTC.

V gene TRBV28 combines with J gene TRBJ2-6; TRBD2 is a possible D gene (6 bases). Germline CDR1 and CDR2: MDHEN and SYDVKM. The CDR3 has 16 residues. Trimming removed 11 bases at V and 0 bases at J, with 17 bases between. CDR3 protein: CASQGGGHSGANVLTF. CDR3 nucleotides: TGTGCCTCTCAGGGAGGCGGCCACTCTGGGGCCAACGTCCTGACTTTC.

The chain has TRBV19 and TRBJ1-1, with 12 bases lining up with TRBD1. Trimming removed 6 bases from V and 1 base from J; junction bases left unmatched: 6. The CDR3 consists of 16 residues. Germline CDR1 is LNHDA and CDR2 is SQIVND (reference sequence). CDR3 sequence (DNA): TGTGCCAGTAGGCCTGGGACAGGGGGCGCGAACACTGAAGCTTTCTTT. The encoded protein is CASRPGTGGANTEAFF.

In its sample, this clone was seen once. The chain couples TRBV28 to TRBJ2-7; maybe TRBD2 (6 bases). The length of the CDR3 is 15 residues. CDR1 is MDHEN and CDR2 is SYDVKM in the germline V gene. The ends were cut back, 5 bases at V and 3 bases at J, with 17 bases in the middle. CDR3 nucleotides: TGTGCCAGCAGTCCCGGCGCGACTAGAGTCTACGAGCAGTACTTC. Its translation is CASSPGATRVYEQYF.

The chain couples TRBV27 to TRBJ1-5; tentatively, D is TRBD1 (6 bases). Germline V gives CDR1 MNHEY, CDR2 SMNVEV (reference sequence). V was cut by 0 bases and J by 1 base, with 13 bases left in between. The CDR3 totals 17 residues. The CDR3: CASSLSGGATSNQPQHF. The CDR3 nucleotides are TGTGCCAGCAGTTTATCGGGGGGGGCGACGAGCAATCAGCCCCAGCATTTT.

V gene TRBV7-2 combines with J gene TRBJ1-5; D is ambiguous. This CDR3 comprises 13 residues. Germline V CDR1 and CDR2: SGHTA, FQGNSA. Between the trimmed V and J ends, which lost 4 bases and 7 bases, there was a span of 11 bases. The CDR3 region has the DNA TGTGCCAGCAGCTCCGACCAGGTACAGCCCCAGCATTTT. This translates into CASSSDQVQPQHF.

The chain combines TRBV4-3 with TRBJ2-7; 8 bases are a match to TRBD1. V lost 1 base, J lost 7 bases, and 6 bases stayed unmatched. Germline V gene data show CDR1 as LGHNA and CDR2 as YSLEER. The CDR3 runs to 14 residues. The CDR3 protein is CASSQGHRGWEQYF. DNA of the CDR3: TGCGCCAGCAGCCAAGGGCACAGGGGGTGGGAGCAGTACTTC.

The rearrangement links TRBV15 to TRBJ1-1, with a possible D match to TRBD1 (5 bases). Trimming took off 8 bases at V and 3 bases at J, with 16 bases between the two ends. The CDR3 totals 14 residues. Germline values: CDR1 LNHNV, CDR2 YYDKDF (reference sequence). As DNA, the CDR3 is TGTGCCACCTCTACAGGTGGAAGAGACACTGAAGCTTTCTTT. The encoded protein is CATSTGGRDTEAFF.

The chain couples TRBV30 to TRBJ2-5; 8 bases map to TRBD2. The V segment lost 3 bases and the J segment 5 bases; nucleotides outside the gene matches: 11. CDR3 length equals 15 residues. The germline gives CDR1 GTSNPN, CDR2 SVGIG (reference sequence). The CDR3 sequence is CAWSRPGLESETQYF. In nucleotides, the CDR3 is TGTGCCTGGAGCCGCCCGGGACTAGAAAGCGAGACCCAGTACTTC.

In this sample, this clone turned up many times. The rearrangement uses TRBV7-9 and TRBJ1-1, with 10 bases identical to TRBD1. The CDR3 loop spans 16 amino acids. Germline loops: CDR1 SEHNR, CDR2 FQNEAQ (reference sequence). Trimming cost V 5 bases and J 2 bases; bases outside gene matches: 8. DNA for the CDR3: TGTGCCAGCAGCCCGGGACAGGGGAGTGGAAACACTGAAGCTTTCTTT. This gives the protein CASSPGQGSGNTEAFF.

V usage is TRBV29-1 and J usage is TRBJ2-5, with 8 bases fitting TRBD1. Germline V gene data show CDR1 as SQVTM and CDR2 as ANQGSEA. J gave up 4 bases and V 8 bases, and 9 bases lay outside the gene matches. This CDR3 spans 13 amino acids. The CDR3 coding sequence is TGCAGCACCGGACAGGGTTTGGGAGAGACCCAGTACTTC. This codes for CSTGQGLGETQYF.

The chain is built from TRBV19 and TRBJ2-2; 9 bases align to TRBD1. The germline CDR1 and CDR2 sequences are LNHDA and SQIVND (reference sequence). The CDR3 has 15 residues. V dropped 7 bases and J dropped 7; count of bases not matched to a gene: 10. The CDR3 here is CASTTPGQGVGELFF. DNA for the CDR3: TGTGCCAGTACTACTCCGGGACAGGGTGTCGGGGAGCTGTTTTTT.

Points on this clone: The same CDR3 arises from other DNA sequences in this sample as well. This chain uses TRBV19 with TRBJ2-7; TRBD2 aligns across 10 bases. With V trimmed by 4 bases and J by 4 bases, 4 bases remained unmatched. There are 14 residues in the CDR3. Germline V gene data show CDR1 as LNHDA and CDR2 as SQIVND (reference sequence). Written as DNA, the CDR3 is TGTGCCAGTAGTACTAGCGGGGGTGCGTACGAGCAGTACTTC. Amino acids: CASSTSGGAYEQYF.

J is TRBJ1-4 and V is TRBV7-6, with TRBD1 as a possible D gene (5 bases). This CDR3 contains 15 residues. V lost 5 bases and J 1 base, leaving 11 bases between the germline ends. CDR1 is SGHVS and CDR2 is FNYEAQ in the germline V gene. The CDR3 reads CASSKLQGTNEKLFF. The CDR3, as DNA: TGTGCCAGCAGCAAGCTTCAGGGAACTAATGAAAAACTGTTTTTT.

About this clone itself: The sample carries other DNA sequences with the same CDR3. The J gene is TRBJ2-7, the V gene TRBV3-1 (or the pseudogene TRBV3-2); 10 positions agree with TRBD2. The V gene's germline CDR1 is LGHDT and CDR2 YNNKEL (reference sequence). This CDR3 region has 14 residues. With 4 bases clipped from V and 1 base from J, the junction kept 1 base outside the gene matches. CDR3 protein: CASSRTSGSYEQYF. CDR3 bases: TGTGCCAGCAGCCGGACTAGCGGTTCCTACGAGCAGTACTTC.

The chain uses TRBV18 and TRBJ1-5, with 7 bases identical to TRBD1. Germline lookup yields CDR1 KGHSH and CDR2 LQKENI. The CDR3 sequence is 14 residues long. The junction had 3 bases not matched to a gene; V was cut back by 3 bases and J by 4 bases. The CDR3 DNA reads as TGTGCCAGCTCACCCGTACAGGGGAATCAGCCCCAGCATTTT. Protein: CASSPVQGNQPQHF.

This chain uses TRBV3-1 (or the pseudogene TRBV3-2) with TRBJ1-3; no firm D call. This CDR3 is built from 11 residues. Germline loops: CDR1 LGHDT, CDR2 YNNKEL (reference sequence). V was pared by 10 bases and J by 4 bases, with 8 bases between. Here the CDR3 reads CATTSGNTIYF. For the CDR3, the DNA is TGTGCCACAACTTCGGGAAACACCATATATTTT.

This clone was counted once. The chain has TRBV29-1 and TRBJ2-7; TRBD1 is a possible D gene (5 bases). The ends were cut back, 6 bases at V and 2 bases at J, with 8 bases in the middle. Germline CDR1 SQVTM, CDR2 ANQGSEA. This CDR3 has 11 amino acids. The CDR3 is CSVRVTYEQYF. Here the CDR3 DNA reads TGCAGCGTCAGGGTTACCTACGAGCAGTACTTC.

The CDR3 region has the DNA TGTGCCAGCTCCACGGACAGTATTGCTGAAGCTTTCTTT. This encodes CASSTDSIAEAFF. The chain couples TRBV18 to TRBJ1-1; TRBD1 is a possible D gene (6 bases). The CDR3 covers 13 residues. V was pared by 6 bases and J by 6 bases, with 14 bases between. Germline lookup yields CDR1 KGHSH and CDR2 LQKENI.

The rearrangement uses TRBV27 and TRBJ2-1, with 13 bases fitting TRBD2. With V trimmed by 3 bases and J by 9 bases, 5 bases remained unmatched. The CDR3 extends over 15 amino acids. Germline assignment: CDR1 MNHEY and CDR2 SMNVEV (reference sequence). CDR3 DNA: TGTGCCAGCAGTTTCTGGACTAGCGGGAGAGGTGAGCAGTTCTTC. This sequence encodes CASSFWTSGRGEQFF.

The rearrangement joins TRBV18 to TRBJ1-2, with a possible D match to TRBD1 (6 bases). The germline V gene encodes CDR1 KGHSH and CDR2 LQKENI. V gave up 4 bases and J gave up 5 bases, with 17 bases separating them. The CDR3 consists of 15 residues. The CDR3 DNA follows: TGTGCCAGCTCACGACAGGACAGCCCCGCTTATGGCTACACCTTC. Translation gives CASSRQDSPAYGYTF.

This chain links TRBV3-1 (or the pseudogene TRBV3-2) with TRBJ1-2; 9 bases agree with TRBD1. J was trimmed by 7 bases and V by 2 bases; bases with no gene match: 8. The germline V gene has CDR1 LGHDT and CDR2 YNNKEL (reference sequence). The CDR3 contains 15 residues. The CDR3 sequence is CASSQLDRGVSGYTF. The CDR3 region has the DNA TGTGCCAGCAGCCAACTCGACAGGGGGGTGTCTGGCTACACCTTC.

The rearrangement uses TRBV27 and TRBJ2-7, with 12 bases fitting TRBD1. The CDR3 spans 16 residues. CDR1 and CDR2 from the germline V gene are MNHEY and SMNVEV (reference sequence). V lost 2 bases to trimming and J lost 6 bases; unmatched junction nucleotides: 8. CDR3 bases: TGTGCCAGCAGTTTAGGTACGGGACAGGGGGCGGGCGAGCAGTACTTC. This translates into CASSLGTGQGAGEQYF.

The rearrangement joins TRBV27 to TRBJ1-6, with D tentatively TRBD1 (5 bases). Germline-derived CDR1 and CDR2 are MNHEY and SMNVEV (reference sequence). V gave up 11 bases and J gave up 8 bases, with 16 bases separating them. CDR3 length: 13 residues. The CDR3 DNA reads as TGTGCCTCTCAACCCGGGGGGGATTCACCCCTCCACTTT. Protein sequence: CASQPGGDSPLHF.

V usage is TRBV18 and J usage is TRBJ2-1; 10 nucleotides match TRBD2. The CDR3 length is 16 residues. V was pared by 1 base and J by 7 bases, with 7 bases of the junction left unmatched. Germline CDR1 is KGHSH and CDR2 is LQKENI. CDR3 coding DNA: TGTGCCAGCTCACCACTGAGCGGGAGGGCCGCAAATGAGCAGTTCTTC. The encoded protein is CASSPLSGRAANEQFF. Combining the CDR3 with reference TRBV18 and TRBJ2-1 gives the whole variable domain NAGVMQNPRHLVRRRGQEARLRCSPMKGHSHVYWYRQLPEEGLKFMVYLQKENIIDESGMPKERFSAEFPKEGPSILRIQQVVRGDSAAYFCASSPLSGRAANEQFFGPGTRLTVL.